Reported below is one TCR beta chain. The V gene lost 3 bases and the J gene lost 4 bases, with 15 bases spanning the gap. This CDR3 contains 15 residues. This specimen comes from a study of early T cells in non-severe SARS-CoV-2 infection. Unique molecular identifiers (one per individual cDNA molecule) were attached. TCRdb passed the 5' RACE reads through MiXCR, listing each CDR3 protein once. Among about 39,000 distinct CDR3 sequences, approximately 7.1% were seen once, and the ten largest hold approximately 4.5%. The chain uses TRBV12-3 or TRBV12-4 and TRBJ1-1, with D hard to call. The sequencing sample was made of whole blood. This sequence originates from an adult who was a healthcare worker with PCR-confirmed SARS-CoV-2 infection or an uninfected control (not recorded which). The CDR3 nucleotides read TGTGCCAGCAGTTTTGGGGAGGCGGCGGTCACTGAAGCTTTCTTT. Its protein is CASSFGEAAVTEAFF.